This T cell receptor (beta chain) was profiled in a study of T-cell reconstitution after alpha-beta-depleted transplantation in children. Unique molecular identifiers were incorporated during preparation of the TCRbeta library. MiXCR was run by TCRdb on the PCR reads, yielding one entry per CDR3 protein. The top ten clones hold about 4% of a sample with about 360,000 distinct CDR3 sequences, roughly 14% of them seen once. This clonotype was counted at least ten times. With 2 bases removed from V and 4 bases from J, the gap between germline ends came to 11 bases. The CDR3 extends over 14 amino acids. The V call is TRBV12-3 or TRBV12-4, the J call TRBJ1-1; D remains unclear. This specimen was PBMCs, taken from the stem cell graft. The receptor comes from a human donor who donated a stem cell graft to a child with Fanconi anemia. CDR3 loop: CASSLQEFTTEAFF. DNA of the CDR3: TGTGCCAGCAGTTTACAGGAATTCACCACTGAAGCTTTCTTT.